The 2 T cell receptor beta chains below were found in one sample sequenced in a study of breast tumors, draining lymph nodes, adjacent tissues. TCRdb reanalysed the multiplex PCR reads using MiXCR and keeps one entry per CDR3 protein. The sample includes 170,000 or so distinct CDR3 sequences, approximately 33% of them seen just once. Axillary draining lymph nodes of breast cancer patients supplied the node samples. Sequencing input: axillary lymph node tissue. These TCRs come from a female donor with breast cancer. Some clones in this sample may be carry-over from other donors' samples.

V is TRBV5-4 and J is TRBJ2-1; 9 nucleotides match TRBD2. The CDR3 contains 16 residues. The trim removed 3 bases at V and 9 bases at J, leaving 13 bases unmatched. Germline loops: CDR1 SGHNT, CDR2 YYREEE (reference sequence). CDR3 protein: CASSSFGAGGPGEQFF. CDR3 bases: TGTGCCAGCAGCTCCTTCGGGGCGGGGGGGCCCGGTGAGCAGTTCTTC. Drawing the rest from reference TRBV5-4 and TRBJ2-1, the complete variable domain is ETGVTQSPTHLIKTRGQQVTLRCSSQSGHNTVSWYQQALGQGPQFIFQYYREEENGRGNFPPRFSGLQFPNYSSELNVNALELDDSALYLCASSSFGAGGPGEQFFGPGTRLTVL.

This clonotype was counted between two and nine times. V usage is TRBV20-1 and J usage is TRBJ1-1; D may be TRBD1 (5 bases). The V gene's germline CDR1 is DFQATT and CDR2 SNEGSKA (reference sequence). V was clipped by 6 bases and J by 1 base, with 15 bases between them. The length of the CDR3 is 14 residues. This CDR3 is CSARPGRGNTEAFF. CDR3 nucleotide sequence: TGCAGTGCAAGGCCGGGACGAGGGAACACTGAAGCTTTCTTT.